These 28 T cell receptor beta chains share one sample of origin, sequenced in a study of technical replicates of blood from several donors. TCRdb's copy holds only in-frame clones and misses some; the assay was immunoSEQ multiplex PCR. The sample shows tens of thousands of clones, approximately 94% of them seen only once. The sample comprised T cells isolated from PBMCs. These receptors all come from a human donor in good health.

The chain couples TRBV5-1 to TRBJ2-5, with TRBD2 as a possible D gene (6 bases). The CDR3 spans 15 residues. CDR1 and CDR2 from the germline V gene are SGHRS and YFSETQ. V was shortened by 4 bases and J by 3 bases, with 16 bases between the two germline ends. CDR3 region: CASSKGTWREETQYF. The CDR3 DNA follows: TGCGCCAGCAGCAAAGGGACTTGGAGGGAAGAGACCCAGTACTTC. The complete variable domain, with remaining parts taken from reference TRBV5-1 and TRBJ2-5, reads KAGVTQTPRYLIKTRGQQVTLSCSPISGHRSVSWYQQTPGQGLQFLFEYFSETQRNKGNFPGRFSGRQFSNSRSEMNVSTLELGDSALYLCASSKGTWREETQYFGPGTRLLVL.

V usage is TRBV19 and J usage is TRBJ2-7; no firm D call. CDR1 and CDR2 from the germline V gene are LNHDA and SQIVND (reference sequence). V was shortened by 5 bases and J by 7 bases, with 21 bases between the two germline ends. The CDR3 extends over 15 amino acids. The CDR3 sequence is CASSAWAGTLREQYF. In DNA, the CDR3 is TGTGCCAGTAGTGCGTGGGCAGGTACTTTACGGGAGCAGTACTTC.

This chain uses TRBV7-8 with TRBJ2-3; 13 nucleotides align to TRBD2. J lost 0 bases, V lost 5 bases, and 17 bases had no gene match. Germline V gene lookup returns CDR1 SGHVS and CDR2 FQNEAQ. The CDR3 consists of 21 residues. Written as DNA, the CDR3 is TGTGCCAGCAGCCGGATACTAGCGGGAGGGTTCCTAACCTCTAGCACAGATACGCAGTATTTT. This sequence encodes CASSRILAGGFLTSSTDTQYF.

The chain uses TRBV13 and TRBJ1-3; D uncertain. The germline V and J ends were trimmed by 1 base and 0 bases, with 7 bases remaining between them. The CDR3 contains 15 residues. Germline V gene data show CDR1 as PRHDT and CDR2 as FYEKMQ (reference sequence). CDR3 region: CASSLDTDSGNTIYF. The CDR3 DNA is TGTGCCAGCAGCTTAGATACAGACTCTGGAAACACCATATATTTT. The whole variable domain, filled in from reference TRBV13 and TRBJ1-3, reads AAGVIQSPRHLIKEKRETATLKCYPIPRHDTVYWYQQGPGQDPQFLISFYEKMQSDKGSIPDRFSAQQFSDYHSELNMSSLELGDSALYFCASSLDTDSGNTIYFGEGSWLTVV.

This clone was seen a few times. The rearrangement uses TRBV5-1 and TRBJ2-2; no clear D. V dropped 1 base and J dropped 5 bases, with 9 bases sitting between them. The CDR3 sequence is 14 residues long. CDR1 and CDR2 (germline): SGHRS, YFSETQ. CDR3 nucleotide sequence: TGCGCCAGCAGCTTGAAGAGGTCGACCGGGGAGCTGTTTTTT. This translates into CASSLKRSTGELFF.

In its sample, this clone was seen once. The chain combines TRBV4-1 with TRBJ2-5; D unresolved. V lost 5 bases and J lost 4, with 14 bases in between. There are 14 residues in the CDR3. Germline values: CDR1 MGHRA, CDR2 YSYEKL. In DNA form, the CDR3 reads TGCGCCAGCAGCGCCCGCGGAGCCCTAGAGACCCAGTACTTC. Protein sequence: CASSARGALETQYF.

V gene TRBV28 combines with J gene TRBJ2-1; 10 positions agree with TRBD2. The CDR3 spans 14 residues. With V trimmed by 3 bases and J by 8 bases, 4 bases remained unmatched. CDR1 is MDHEN and CDR2 is SYDVKM in the germline V gene. The CDR3 spells CASSFSGRGDEQFF. The CDR3 nucleotides are TGTGCCAGCAGTTTCAGCGGGAGGGGGGATGAGCAGTTCTTC.

The V and J genes are TRBV7-2 and TRBJ2-1; tentative D call: TRBD2 (6 bases). Trimming left V 6 bases short and J 4 bases short, with 16 bases between. The CDR3 is made up of 15 amino acids. In germline, CDR1 is SGHTA, CDR2 FQGNSA. The CDR3 spells CASSPAGNEYNEQFF. CDR3 DNA sequence: TGTGCCAGCAGTCCTGCGGGGAATGAATACAATGAGCAGTTCTTC.

The V gene is TRBV2, the J gene TRBJ1-1; a weak D match, TRBD1 (5 bases). CDR1 and CDR2 (germline): SNHLY, FYNNEI. V was pared by 4 bases and J by 3 bases, with 9 bases between. CDR3 length: 13 amino acids. CDR3 amino acids: CASSVPGYTEAFF. As DNA, the CDR3 is TGTGCCAGCAGTGTTCCAGGGTACACTGAAGCTTTCTTT.

The chain has TRBV2 and TRBJ1-1; D remains unclear. The CDR3 spans 16 residues. The V end lost 2 bases, the J end lost 3 bases, and 16 bases lay between the germline ends. Germline CDR1 reads SNHLY; CDR2 reads FYNNEI. In DNA form, the CDR3 reads TGTGCCAGCAGTGAATGGGCAGTAGATTGGGACACTGAAGCTTTCTTT. Encoded protein: CASSEWAVDWDTEAFF.

The J gene is TRBJ1-3, the V gene TRBV30; D might be TRBD1 (5 bases). The CDR3 covers 17 residues. Trimming took off 3 bases at V and 0 bases at J, with 18 bases between the two ends. Germline CDR1 reads GTSNPN; CDR2 reads SVGIG (reference sequence). The CDR3 reads CAWSLPRHRNSGNTIYF. The CDR3 DNA follows: TGTGCCTGGAGCCTCCCTCGACACAGGAACTCTGGAAACACCATATATTTT.

The gene calls are TRBV11-2 and TRBJ2-7; a possible D gene is TRBD1 (6 bases). V lost 5 bases, J lost 0 bases, and 8 bases lay in between. The CDR3 spans 13 residues. Germline CDR1 is SGHAT and CDR2 is FQNNGV. CDR3 coding DNA: TGTGCCAGCAGCCTACAGGGCTCCTACGAGCAGTACTTC. The encoded protein is CASSLQGSYEQYF.

The chain has TRBV19 and TRBJ1-2; 7 bases agree with TRBD1. In germline, CDR1 is LNHDA, CDR2 SQIVND (reference sequence). V lost 3 bases to trimming and J lost 5 bases; unmatched junction nucleotides: 9. This CDR3 has 15 amino acids. The CDR3 sequence is CASSMPGGVYYGYTF. In DNA, the CDR3 is TGTGCCAGTAGTATGCCAGGGGGAGTATATTATGGCTACACCTTC.

The chain links TRBV7-2 to TRBJ2-2; TRBD2 matches at 9 bases. Germline trimming cut 8 bases from V and 4 bases from J; bases unmatched to any gene: 17. The CDR3 covers 18 residues. From germline, CDR1 is SGHTA and CDR2 FQGNSA. The CDR3 sequence: CASFPPSHLAGLTGELFF. CDR3 in DNA: TGTGCCAGCTTCCCCCCGAGCCACCTAGCGGGGCTCACCGGGGAGCTGTTTTTT.

This clone was seen once. The chain links TRBV7-2 to TRBJ1-1, with 7 bases fitting TRBD1. The CDR3 covers 13 residues. CDR1 and CDR2 from the germline V gene are SGHTA and FQGNSA. V lost 2 bases and J lost 8; bases outside the gene matches: 5. CDR3 nucleotide sequence: TGTGCCAGCAGCTTAACAGGGGTGTGGGAAGCTTTCTTT. This translates into CASSLTGVWEAFF.

The rearrangement joins TRBV4-1 to TRBJ1-1, with D possibly TRBD1 on 5 matching bases. CDR3 length: 15 amino acids. Trimming stripped 0 bases from V and 5 bases from J, with 13 bases between. Per germline, CDR1 MGHRA and CDR2 YSYEKL. The CDR3 spells CASSQDHWGRTEAFF. CDR3 coding DNA: TGCGCCAGCAGCCAAGATCACTGGGGCCGGACTGAAGCTTTCTTT.

The chain has TRBV19 and TRBJ2-6, with D possibly matching TRBD1 (5 bases). The CDR3 is 16 amino acids. Per the germline V gene, CDR1 is LNHDA and CDR2 is SQIVND (reference sequence). Trimming removed 7 bases at V and 0 bases at J, with 13 bases between. CDR3 loop: CASKDIANSGANVLTF. CDR3 nucleotide sequence: TGTGCCAGTAAGGACATAGCAAACTCTGGGGCCAACGTCCTGACTTTC.

The chain joins TRBV11-2 to TRBJ1-1; D remains ambiguous. CDR1 and CDR2 (germline): SGHAT, FQNNGV. The CDR3 runs 13 residues. V gave up 3 bases and J gave up 2 bases, with 7 bases separating them. CDR3 protein: CASSFQVNTEAFF. CDR3 in DNA: TGTGCCAGCAGCTTTCAGGTCAACACTGAAGCTTTCTTT.

This chain links TRBV9 with TRBJ1-2; 7 bases match TRBD1. With 0 bases clipped from V and 6 bases from J, the junction kept 2 bases outside the gene matches. This CDR3 spans 13 amino acids. The germline V gene encodes CDR1 SGDLS and CDR2 YYNGEE. The CDR3 loop is CASSVGTGDGYTF. CDR3 DNA: TGTGCCAGCAGCGTAGGGACAGGAGATGGCTACACCTTC.

This chain links TRBV28 with TRBJ2-7, with D hard to call. Germline values: CDR1 MDHEN, CDR2 SYDVKM. The CDR3 runs 15 residues. Trimming pared 2 bases from V and 0 bases from J, leaving 11 bases between. The CDR3 coding sequence is TGTGCCAGCAGTTTAGAATTTCCTAGCTCCTACGAGCAGTACTTC. It specifies CASSLEFPSSYEQYF.

The rearrangement joins TRBV7-9 to TRBJ2-1; D possibly corresponds to TRBD1 (5 bases). The germline CDR1 and CDR2 sequences are SEHNR and FQNEAQ (reference sequence). The CDR3 has 16 amino acids. Trimming cost V 1 base and J 5 bases, with 15 bases left between them. This CDR3 reads CASSLVVETVHNEQFF. The CDR3 DNA follows: TGTGCCAGCAGCTTAGTCGTTGAGACAGTCCACAATGAGCAGTTCTTC.

V is TRBV19 and J is TRBJ2-2, with D uncertain. The V gene lost 6 bases and the J gene lost 1 base, with 9 bases spanning the gap. Germline CDR1 LNHDA, CDR2 SQIVND (reference sequence). The CDR3 covers 14 residues. The CDR3 DNA reads as TGTGCCAGTAGCCCAAGAGAGAACACCGGGGAGCTGTTTTTT. It yields the protein CASSPRENTGELFF.

V is TRBV7-6 and J is TRBJ2-1; 7 bases fit TRBD2. CDR3 length: 16 residues. In germline, CDR1 is SGHVS, CDR2 FNYEAQ. V lost 0 bases and J lost 6; bases outside the gene matches: 8. CDR3 residues: CASSLAALAPSNEQFF. CDR3 in DNA: TGTGCCAGCAGCTTAGCAGCACTAGCGCCTAGCAATGAGCAGTTCTTC.

The V and J genes are TRBV19 and TRBJ1-4; D may be TRBD1 (5 bases). This CDR3 has 15 amino acids. Germline V gene lookup returns CDR1 LNHDA and CDR2 SQIVND (reference sequence). V was pared by 5 bases and J by 0 bases, with 10 bases between. The CDR3 is CASSDMTATNEKLFF. The CDR3 bases are TGTGCCAGTAGTGATATGACAGCAACTAATGAAAAACTGTTTTTT.

The genes are TRBV7-3 and TRBJ2-1; a possible D gene is TRBD1 (6 bases). CDR3 length equals 15 residues. Trimming cost V 6 bases and J 5 bases, with 17 bases left between them. The germline gives CDR1 SGHTA, CDR2 FQGTGA. CDR3 bases: TGTGCCAGCAGTACAGGGTTTTCCGTTGACAATGAGCAGTTCTTC. Translated, it gives CASSTGFSVDNEQFF.

The genes are TRBV4-1 and TRBJ1-5; D unresolved. The V gene's germline CDR1 is MGHRA and CDR2 YSYEKL. Trimming took 3 bases from V and 8 from J, leaving 14 bases between them. This CDR3 is built from 14 residues. The CDR3 DNA sequence: TGCGCCAGCAGCCACCCGGAGCTGAGCAAGCCCCAGCATTTT. Protein product: CASSHPELSKPQHF.

This chain joins TRBV11-2 and TRBJ1-1; D remains ambiguous. This CDR3 has 13 residues. Germline V lookup: CDR1 SGHAT, CDR2 FQNNGV. Trimming removed 0 bases at V and 6 bases at J, with 8 bases between. The CDR3 DNA follows: TGTGCCAGCAGCTTAGATCCCAGCGCTGAAGCTTTCTTT. Protein product: CASSLDPSAEAFF.

The count of this clone is one. This chain connects TRBV10-1 to TRBJ2-1; no definite D call. Germline lookup yields CDR1 WNHNN and CDR2 SYGVQD (reference sequence). The CDR3 loop spans 15 amino acids. Trimming removed 3 bases from V and 5 bases from J, with 14 bases in between. The CDR3 DNA reads TGCGCCAGCAGTGACCACAAGACTCTGGACAATGAGCAGTTCTTC. Residues: CASSDHKTLDNEQFF.